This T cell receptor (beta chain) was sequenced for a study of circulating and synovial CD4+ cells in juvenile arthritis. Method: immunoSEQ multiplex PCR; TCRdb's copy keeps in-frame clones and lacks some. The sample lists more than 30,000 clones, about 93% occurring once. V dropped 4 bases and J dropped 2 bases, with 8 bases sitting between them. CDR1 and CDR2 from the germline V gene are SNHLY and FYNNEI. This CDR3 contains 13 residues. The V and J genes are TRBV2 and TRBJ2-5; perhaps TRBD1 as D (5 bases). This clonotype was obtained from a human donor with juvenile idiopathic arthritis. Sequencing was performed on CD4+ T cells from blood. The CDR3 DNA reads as TGTGCCAGCAGTGGGACACCGCAAGAGACCCAGTACTTC. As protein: CASSGTPQETQYF.